Reported below is one T cell receptor (beta chain). Each CDR3 protein is one row after TCRdb ran MiXCR on the RT-PCR reads. The table lists around 700,000 distinct CDR3 sequences, approximately 15% of them singletons. CDR1 is MNHEY and CDR2 is SMNVEV in the germline V gene (reference sequence). Trimming pared 2 bases from V and 2 bases from J, leaving 7 bases between. The CDR3 covers 15 residues. The receptor was derived from a female donor in good health, serving as a healthy control. The sequenced sample was memory CD4+ T cells from blood. This rearrangement joins TRBV27 to TRBJ2-6; D call uncertain. The CDR3 loop is CASSLLVPGANVLTF. The CDR3, as DNA: TGTGCCAGCAGTTTACTGGTCCCTGGGGCCAACGTCCTGACTTTC.